Only a few counts were recorded for the clone carrying this T cell receptor (beta chain). From 400 to 450 ng of RNA, a library with molecular barcoded alpha/delta and beta/gamma adaptors was made. One entry per CDR3 protein results from TCRdb running MiXCR on the reads. The sample carries tens of thousands of distinct CDR3 sequences, 15% to 25% recorded once. The data were obtained in a study of read filtering for tumor transcriptome and immune sequencing. Study as a whole: The cohort had about 16 men and approximately 13 women aged roughly 40 to 80, mean about 66 years.

V lost 4 bases, J lost 0 bases, and 8 bases stayed unmatched. The CDR3 sequence is 17 residues long. Germline CDR1 reads DFQATT; CDR2 reads SNEGSKA (reference sequence). The material sequenced was a population of CD138-negative cells sorted from bone marrow. The rearrangement joins TRBV20-1 to TRBJ2-1; TRBD2 matches 11 bases. This clonotype was obtained from a donor at least 40 years old with multiple myeloma. The CDR3 spells CSATGTSGPGSYNEQFF. CDR3 in DNA: TGCAGTGCTACCGGGACTAGCGGTCCCGGCTCCTACAATGAGCAGTTCTTC.